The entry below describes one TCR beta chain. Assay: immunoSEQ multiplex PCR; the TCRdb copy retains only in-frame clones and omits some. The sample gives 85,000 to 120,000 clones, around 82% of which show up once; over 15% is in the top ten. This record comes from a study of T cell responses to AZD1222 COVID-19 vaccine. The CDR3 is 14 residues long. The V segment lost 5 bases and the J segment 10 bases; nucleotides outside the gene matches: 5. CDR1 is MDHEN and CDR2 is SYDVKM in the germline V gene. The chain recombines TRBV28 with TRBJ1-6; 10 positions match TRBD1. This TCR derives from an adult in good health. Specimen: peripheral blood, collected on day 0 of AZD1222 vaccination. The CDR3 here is CASSVGQGKSPLHF. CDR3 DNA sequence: TGTGCCAGCAGTGTGGGACAGGGGAAATCACCCCTCCACTTT.